The source of this T cell receptor beta chain is a study of control samples from healthy donors and cancer patients. Only in-frame clones appear in the TCRdb table, and some are missing; sequencing was by immunoSEQ multiplex PCR. In the table there are about 3,000 clones, over 90% of which are singletons. V gave up 6 bases and J gave up 2 bases; unmatched junction bases: 7. Germline V lookup: CDR1 SNHLY, CDR2 FYNNEI. This CDR3 spans 15 amino acids. The clonotype comes from a man aged 65 to 79 with lung cancer. Sequencing input: PBMCs. The chain combines TRBV2 with TRBJ2-3, with 8 bases fitting TRBD1. The CDR3 DNA is TGTGCCAGCAGCCCGGGACAGGTCTACACAGATACGCAGTATTTT. Protein product: CASSPGQVYTDTQYF.